The present entry profiles one TCR beta chain with its context. There are 17 residues in the CDR3. With 1 base clipped from V and 0 bases from J, the junction kept 2 bases outside the gene matches. CDR1 and CDR2 from the germline V gene are KGHSH and LQKENI. This sample was taken from a study of blood T cell repertoires in COVID-19. Study background: Acute-phase and convalescent COVID-19 samples originated in the United States, Italy and Spain. The analysed material was cDNA or gDNA that came from T cells, B-cell-depleted T cells, or PBMCs.

The method was immunoSEQ multiplex PCR; TCRdb's version includes in-frame clones alone and lacks a portion of them. The sample includes hundreds of thousands of clones, around 82% seen only once; the top ten take 4.9%. The clonotype was recovered from a woman of 80 years or more with active or convalescent COVID-19. The rearrangement joins TRBV18 to TRBJ2-6, with 8 positions matching TRBD2. Sequenced: peripheral blood. The CDR3 DNA is TGTGCCAGCTCACCACAGGGGACTAGCTCTGGGGCCAACGTCCTGACTTTC. It translates to CASSPQGTSSGANVLTF. Together with reference TRBV18 and TRBJ2-6, the CDR3 gives the full variable domain: NAGVMQNPRHLVRRRGQEARLRCSPMKGHSHVYWYRQLPEEGLKFMVYLQKENIIDESGMPKERFSAEFPKEGPSILRIQQVVRGDSAAYFCASSPQGTSSGANVLTFGAGSRLTVL.